One sample yielded the 4 T cell receptor beta chains listed below, sequenced in a study of cytomegalovirus exposure and HLA in healthy donors. Primers: 60 Vbeta forward and 13 Jbeta reverse. Profiled with immunoSEQ multiplex PCR; TCRdb holds only in-frame clones, not every one. The sample lists roughly 66,000 clones; roughly two thirds were seen once. Material: PBMCs. These receptors were taken from a woman aged 45-60 years in good health and CMV-seronegative.

The V gene is TRBV6-5, the J gene TRBJ2-2, with TRBD1 matching over 7 bases. Germline V gene lookup returns CDR1 MNHEY and CDR2 SVGAGI. The CDR3 totals 15 residues. V lost 5 bases, J lost 3 bases, and 6 bases stayed unmatched. The CDR3 is CASSRQGLDTGELFF. The CDR3 region has the DNA TGTGCCAGCAGTCGACAGGGCTTGGACACCGGGGAGCTGTTTTTT.

V gene TRBV4-3 combines with J gene TRBJ2-5; tentatively, D is TRBD2 (6 bases). V lost 3 bases and J 1 base, leaving 15 bases between the germline ends. Germline CDR1 and CDR2: LGHNA and YSLEER. This CDR3 is built from 16 residues. The CDR3 DNA reads as TGCGCCAGCAGCCAGAGATTCATAGCGGCCCAAGAGACCCAGTACTTC. Protein sequence: CASSQRFIAAQETQYF.

This chain joins TRBV5-1 and TRBJ2-7, with D unclear. V was trimmed by 8 bases and J by 5 bases, leaving 17 bases between them. This CDR3 has 13 amino acids. Germline V gene sequence: CDR1 SGHRS, CDR2 YFSETQ. The CDR3 loop is CARIWRRGDEQYF. The DNA for the CDR3 is TGCGCCAGGATCTGGCGGCGCGGCGACGAGCAGTACTTC.

V is TRBV7-2 and J is TRBJ2-1; weak D call: TRBD2 (5 bases). Germline-derived CDR1 and CDR2 are SGHTA and FQGNSA. This CDR3 comprises 14 residues. V gave up 3 bases and J gave up 4 bases, with 10 bases separating them. In nucleotides, the CDR3 is TGTGCCAGCAGCTTCGGGGTAACTTACAATGAGCAGTTCTTC. Encoded protein: CASSFGVTYNEQFF. Combining the CDR3 with reference TRBV7-2 and TRBJ2-1 gives the whole variable domain GAGVSQSPSNKVTEKGKDVELRCDPISGHTALYWYRQSLGQGLEFLIYFQGNSAPDKSGLPSDRFSAERTGGSVSTLTIQRTQQEDSAVYLCASSFGVTYNEQFFGPGTRLTVL.